The rows below give T cell receptor beta chains drawn from one sample of a study of T cell changes during pregnancy in multiple sclerosis. Sequencing was performed with immunoSEQ multiplex PCR; in TCRdb, only in-frame clones are kept and a portion is missing. The sample has about 34,000 clones, about nine tenths seen once. Specimen: CD8+ T cells from peripheral blood mononuclear cells, collected in the second trimester of pregnancy. The receptors here all came from a female donor with multiple sclerosis, enrolled in a pregnancy study. The CDR3 runs from the conserved cysteine through the conserved F or W. D genes are given only for firm matches. Size values are once, few and many counts, or a class for expanded clones, and some rows have none.

D	size	V	J	CDR3	DNA
TRBD2	few	TRBV6-1	TRBJ2-7	CASSEKMAGGHEQYF	TGTGCCAGCAGTGAGAAGATGGCGGGAGGGCACGAGCAGTACTTC
NA	once	TRBV7-9	TRBJ2-1	CASSLQAEQFF	TGTGCCAGCAGCTTACAGGCTGAGCAGTTCTTC
NA	NA	TRBV5-1	TRBJ1-6	CASRGGGSDSPLHF	TGCGCCAGCCGCGGTGGGGGCAGTGATTCACCCCTCCACTTT
TRBD1	NA	TRBV27	TRBJ2-7	CASSFSTGTVSYEQYF	TGTGCCAGCAGTTTCTCTACCGGGACAGTCTCCTACGAGCAGTACTTC
NA	once	TRBV4-2	TRBJ2-1	CASSYTLLHRYNEQFF	TGTGCCAGCAGCTATACCTTACTTCACCGATACAATGAGCAGTTCTTC
NA	NA	TRBV29-1	TRBJ2-7	CSVVVDQGYEQYF	TGCAGCGTTGTAGTTGATCAGGGCTACGAGCAGTACTTC
NA	NA	TRBV5-4	TRBJ1-1	CASSNKFGRINTEAFF	TGTGCCAGCAGCAATAAATTTGGCAGGATAAACACTGAAGCTTTCTTT
TRBD1	NA	TRBV5-6	TRBJ1-2	CASSLSPGQRYGYTF	TGTGCCAGCAGCCTTTCTCCGGGACAGCGATATGGCTACACCTTC
TRBD2	NA	TRBV29-1	TRBJ2-1	CSVAGGRDNEQFF	TGCAGCGTTGCGGGAGGGAGGGACAATGAGCAGTTCTTC
TRBD2	NA	TRBV27	TRBJ2-1	CASSFLAGPISYNEQFF	TGTGCCAGCAGTTTCCTAGCGGGACCGATCTCCTACAATGAGCAGTTCTTC
NA	NA	TRBV5-4	TRBJ2-1	CATADNRYYNEQFF	TGTGCCACTGCTGACAACAGGTACTACAATGAGCAGTTCTTC
TRBD2	NA	TRBV7-6	TRBJ2-7	CASSSSGSYEQYF	TGTGCCAGCAGCTCTAGCGGCTCCTACGAGCAGTACTTC
TRBD2	few	TRBV4-1	TRBJ2-3	CASSLQAGTSGRADTQYF	TGCGCCAGCAGCCTTCAAGCCGGGACTAGCGGGAGAGCGGATACGCAGTATTTT
TRBD1	NA	TRBV5-1	TRBJ1-1	CASSITGGGEAFF	TGCGCCAGCAGCATTACAGGGGGTGGTGAAGCTTTCTTT
TRBD1	NA	TRBV15	TRBJ1-5	CATSSARPGGHQPQHF	TGTGCCACCAGCAGCGCCAGGCCAGGGGGCCATCAGCCCCAGCATTTT
NA	NA	TRBV4-2	TRBJ2-7	CASSQLQVLQSYEQYF	TGTGCCAGCAGCCAATTACAGGTACTCCAGTCTTACGAGCAGTACTTC
TRBD2	NA	TRBV7-9	TRBJ2-5	CASRRSLAEQETQYF	TGTGCCAGCAGACGTTCGCTAGCGGAACAAGAGACCCAGTACTTC
NA	NA	TRBV25-1	TRBJ2-7	CASSDRDYEQYF	TGTGCCAGCAGTGACAGGGACTACGAGCAGTACTTC
TRBD2	NA	TRBV6-4	TRBJ2-2	CASSILGGADTGELFF	TGTGCCAGCAGTATCCTCGGGGGGGCGGACACCGGGGAGCTGTTTTTT